Following are 30 T cell receptor beta chains from one sample sequenced in a study of blood T cell repertoires in COVID-19. Generated by immunoSEQ multiplex PCR, the TCRdb table keeps only in-frame clones and is missing some. This table holds some 530,000 clones, approximately 85% found once. Sequenced sample: peripheral blood. These receptors were taken from a human donor in a cohort sampled during active COVID-19.

The rearrangement links TRBV5-1 to TRBJ1-1; D is unresolved. This CDR3 is built from 15 residues. The V gene's germline CDR1 is SGHRS and CDR2 YFSETQ. Trimming stripped 4 bases from V and 1 base from J, with 14 bases between. The CDR3, as DNA: TGCGCCAGCAGCCCGTCGACAACGAAGAACACTGAAGCTTTCTTT. Amino acids: CASSPSTTKNTEAFF.

The chain has TRBV25-1 and TRBJ2-7, with 9 bases that match TRBD1. CDR3 length equals 16 residues. Germline lookup yields CDR1 MGHDK and CDR2 SYGVNS. The V gene end was trimmed by 5 bases and the J gene end by 3 bases; junction bases not matched to a gene: 11. CDR3 residues: CASSSLDRGKIYEQYF. DNA of the CDR3: TGTGCCAGCAGTAGCCTGGACAGGGGAAAAATCTACGAGCAGTACTTC.

The chain links TRBV7-2 to TRBJ1-6; D remains unclear. Germline V gene data show CDR1 as SGHTA and CDR2 as FQGNSA. V was cut by 3 bases and J by 1 base, with 4 bases left in between. This CDR3 is 14 amino acids long. CDR3 loop: CASSLQSYNSPLHF. CDR3 nucleotide sequence: TGTGCCAGCAGCTTGCAGTCCTATAATTCACCCCTCCACTTT.

The V gene is TRBV10-3, the J gene TRBJ2-1, with 11 bases aligning to TRBD2. The germline CDR1 and CDR2 sequences are ENHRY and SYGVKD. The CDR3 extends over 21 amino acids. V shed 7 bases, J shed 7 bases, and the junction held 27 bases outside the gene matches. CDR3 sequence: CAIIIPGGDLLAGGPWNEQFF. As DNA, the CDR3 is TGTGCCATCATAATACCGGGGGGCGACCTTTTAGCGGGAGGGCCGTGGAATGAGCAGTTCTTC.

The chain is built from TRBV3-1 (or the pseudogene TRBV3-2) and TRBJ2-5, with D perhaps matching TRBD1 (5 bases). The V gene lost 8 bases and the J gene lost 1 base, with 17 bases spanning the gap. The CDR3 is 15 residues long. Germline CDR1 reads LGHDT; CDR2 reads YNNKEL (reference sequence). The DNA of the CDR3 is TGTGCCAGCGGCAGGGCCTACGACAGCCAAGAGACCCAGTACTTC. Residues: CASGRAYDSQETQYF.

The V gene is TRBV19, the J gene TRBJ1-2, with 9 nucleotides matching TRBD1. The trim removed 3 bases at V and 7 bases at J, leaving 6 bases unmatched. Germline values: CDR1 LNHDA, CDR2 SQIVND (reference sequence). The CDR3 is 14 amino acids. The CDR3 bases are TGTGCCAGTAGTATCCGGACAGGGGAACGTGGCTACACCTTC. Translated: CASSIRTGERGYTF.

In its sample, this clone was seen once. The chain links TRBV29-1 to TRBJ2-7; D remains ambiguous. The CDR3 has 14 amino acids. V dropped 4 bases and J dropped 6 bases, with 19 bases sitting between them. CDR1 is SQVTM, CDR2 ANQGSEA, per germline. The CDR3 DNA follows: TGCAGCGTTGGAGCGTCTTTGTCGTTGAGCGAGCAGTACTTC. Translated, it gives CSVGASLSLSEQYF.

The gene calls are TRBV27 and TRBJ2-7; TRBD1 might be the D (5 bases). The CDR3 loop spans 11 amino acids. V was shortened by 6 bases and J by 2 bases, with 5 bases between the two germline ends. Germline loops: CDR1 MNHEY, CDR2 SMNVEV (reference sequence). The CDR3 DNA reads TGTGCCAGCAGGGACACCTACGAGCAGTACTTC. This translates into CASRDTYEQYF.

The chain couples TRBV19 to TRBJ2-1; 7 bases align to TRBD2. This CDR3 comprises 13 residues. Looked up from germline, CDR1 is LNHDA and CDR2 is SQIVND (reference sequence). Germline trimming cut 10 bases from V and 4 bases from J; bases unmatched to any gene: 7. CDR3 loop: CATSGLGYNEQFF. Here the CDR3 DNA reads TGTGCCACTAGCGGACTAGGGTACAATGAGCAGTTCTTC.

The chain employs TRBV28 and TRBJ2-2; 9 nucleotides align to TRBD1. From germline, CDR1 is MDHEN and CDR2 SYDVKM. The CDR3 covers 15 residues. V lost 4 bases, J lost 3 bases, and 3 bases stayed unmatched. CDR3: CASSSGQGDTGELFF. The CDR3 nucleotides read TGTGCCAGCAGTTCGGGACAGGGCGACACCGGGGAGCTGTTTTTT.

This clone was observed once. This specimen includes other DNA sequences encoding the same CDR3. J is TRBJ1-1 and V is TRBV5-1, with D unclear. CDR1 SGHRS and CDR2 YFSETQ come from the germline V gene. The ends were cut back, 0 bases at V and 3 bases at J, with 9 bases in the middle. This CDR3 has 14 amino acids. CDR3 DNA sequence: TGCGCCAGCAGCTTGGCCGGGAGTGACACTGAAGCTTTCTTT. This gives the protein CASSLAGSDTEAFF.

In its sample, this clone was seen once. This sequence joins TRBV19 and TRBJ2-4; 8 nucleotides align to TRBD1. This CDR3 is 15 amino acids long. Trimming took 5 bases from V and 3 from J; bases not matched to a gene: 6. Germline values: CDR1 LNHDA, CDR2 SQIVND (reference sequence). As DNA, the CDR3 is TGTGCCAGTAGTTCCAGGGGGCGAGTCAAAAACATTCAGTACTTC. This sequence encodes CASSSRGRVKNIQYF.

This clone showed up just a few times. V gene TRBV20-1 combines with J gene TRBJ2-1; D is unresolved. There are 14 residues in the CDR3. Germline V lookup: CDR1 DFQATT, CDR2 SNEGSKA (reference sequence). Trimming cost V 3 bases and J 5 bases, with 14 bases left between them. The CDR3: CSASQISQNNEQFF. The CDR3, as DNA: TGCAGTGCTAGTCAAATTAGTCAAAACAATGAGCAGTTCTTC.

V usage is TRBV7-9 and J usage is TRBJ2-3; 8 bases map to TRBD1. The CDR3 is made up of 14 amino acids. V shed 4 bases and J 1 base; nucleotides not matched to a gene: 1. The germline gives CDR1 SEHNR, CDR2 FQNEAQ (reference sequence). CDR3 in DNA: TGTGCCAGCAGCTACAGGGGGGGCACAGATACGCAGTATTTT. Residues: CASSYRGGTDTQYF.

The chain has TRBV7-8 and TRBJ2-5, with 10 bases fitting TRBD2. This CDR3 is built from 15 residues. Losses at the gene ends were 4 bases for V and 5 bases for J; bases not matched to a gene: 7. Germline assignment: CDR1 SGHVS and CDR2 FQNEAQ. CDR3 sequence: CASSWTSGPWETQYF. CDR3 coding DNA: TGTGCCAGCAGCTGGACTAGCGGACCGTGGGAGACCCAGTACTTC. Complete variable domain (other parts from reference TRBV7-8 and TRBJ2-5): GAGVSQSPRYKVAKRGQDVALRCDPISGHVSLFWYQQALGQGPEFLTYFQNEAQLDKSGLPSDRFFAERPEGSVSTLKIQRTQQEDSAVYLCASSWTSGPWETQYFGPGTRLLVL.

The chain is built from TRBV18 and TRBJ2-7, with TRBD2 matching over 13 bases. Germline loops: CDR1 KGHSH, CDR2 LQKENI. There are 15 residues in the CDR3. Losses at the gene ends were 5 bases for V and 2 bases for J; bases not matched to a gene: 3. The CDR3 protein is CASSSGLAGPYEQYF. CDR3 in DNA: TGTGCCAGCTCATCGGGACTAGCGGGACCCTACGAGCAGTACTTC.

This sequence joins TRBV2 and TRBJ2-4, with 9 nucleotides matching TRBD2. V lost 5 bases to trimming and J lost 6 bases; unmatched junction nucleotides: 8. The germline V gene encodes CDR1 SNHLY and CDR2 FYNNEI. This CDR3 is 15 amino acids long. In DNA form, the CDR3 reads TGTGCCAGCAGTCCCAGACTAGCGGCCGGAAACATTCAGTACTTC. Encoded protein: CASSPRLAAGNIQYF.

The sample holds one count of this clone. The chain is built from TRBV5-4 and TRBJ1-1; 8 bases line up with TRBD1. This CDR3 spans 14 amino acids. From germline, CDR1 is SGHNT and CDR2 YYREEE (reference sequence). V was clipped by 5 bases and J by 5 bases; unmatched bases: 8. This chain's CDR3 is CASRAGTGVTEAFF. The CDR3 nucleotides are TGTGCCAGCAGGGCCGGGACAGGCGTTACTGAAGCTTTCTTT.

This clone was counted only a few times. The gene calls are TRBV28 and TRBJ2-5, with a weak D call TRBD2 (6 bases). V lost 8 bases, J lost 3 bases, and 10 bases lay in between. Germline V gives CDR1 MDHEN, CDR2 SYDVKM. CDR3 length: 12 amino acids. CDR3 loop: CASWAGKETQYF. The CDR3, as DNA: TGTGCCAGCTGGGCGGGGAAAGAGACCCAGTACTTC.

This clone is a singleton in its sample. The chain is built from TRBV7-6 and TRBJ2-3; TRBD1 matches at 9 bases. This CDR3 is built from 15 residues. Germline trimming cut 5 bases from V and 2 bases from J; bases unmatched to any gene: 5. CDR1 is SGHVS, CDR2 FNYEAQ, per germline. CDR3 nucleotide sequence: TGTGCCAGCAGCCTATGGACAGGGGACACAGATACGCAGTATTTT. It codes for CASSLWTGDTDTQYF.

This clone was observed a single time. This specimen includes other DNA sequences encoding the same CDR3. The rearrangement uses TRBV19 and TRBJ1-1; 7 bases line up with TRBD1. Per the germline V gene, CDR1 is LNHDA and CDR2 is SQIVND (reference sequence). This CDR3 spans 13 amino acids. Trimming cost V 4 bases and J 4 bases; bases outside gene matches: 3. The CDR3, as DNA: TGTGCCAGTAGTACTCAGGGGGGCACTGAAGCTTTCTTT. Encoded protein: CASSTQGGTEAFF.

Relative to its sample, this clone is medium-sized. The rearrangement joins TRBV10-3 to TRBJ1-1; 7 nucleotides agree with TRBD1. V lost 6 bases to trimming and J lost 0 bases; unmatched junction nucleotides: 7. Germline CDR1 reads ENHRY; CDR2 reads SYGVKD. The CDR3 is made up of 15 amino acids. DNA for the CDR3: TGTGCCATCAGGAACCGACAGGGCTTGAACACTGAAGCTTTCTTT. Protein product: CAIRNRQGLNTEAFF.

A remark on this clone: The sample carries other DNA sequences with the same CDR3. J is TRBJ2-6 and V is TRBV6-2 or TRBV6-3; D might be TRBD2 (5 bases). There are 15 residues in the CDR3. The V gene's germline CDR1 is MNHEY and CDR2 SVGEGT. The V end lost 2 bases, the J end lost 2 bases, and 7 bases lay between the germline ends. In nucleotides, the CDR3 is TGTGCCAGCAGTTACGGGCGGGCTGGGGCCAACGTCCTGACTTTC. This codes for CASSYGRAGANVLTF.

The chain links TRBV5-1 to TRBJ1-1, with TRBD1 identical over 9 bases. The germline gives CDR1 SGHRS, CDR2 YFSETQ. This CDR3 has 17 residues. With V trimmed by 3 bases and J by 0 bases, 9 bases remained unmatched. The CDR3 protein is CASSSDFGTGLNTEAFF. Here the CDR3 DNA reads TGCGCCAGCAGCTCAGATTTCGGGACAGGGCTGAACACTGAAGCTTTCTTT.

The rearrangement links TRBV9 to TRBJ2-7; TRBD2 might be the D (5 bases). V was clipped by 1 base and J by 4 bases, with 15 bases between them. CDR1 is SGDLS, CDR2 YYNGEE, per germline. This CDR3 comprises 15 residues. CDR3 protein: CASSVNPSLPYEQYF. The CDR3 coding sequence is TGTGCCAGCAGCGTAAACCCTAGCCTACCATACGAGCAGTACTTC.

This chain joins TRBV15 and TRBJ1-2, with a tentative D call TRBD1 (5 bases). This CDR3 is 15 amino acids long. Between the trimmed V and J ends, which lost 3 bases and 0 bases, there was a span of 11 bases. Germline V CDR1 and CDR2: LNHNV, YYDKDF (reference sequence). The CDR3 DNA sequence: TGTGCCACCAGCAGCCGGGGGGAGCCTAACTATGGCTACACCTTC. This encodes CATSSRGEPNYGYTF.

This sequence joins TRBV5-1 and TRBJ2-3, with D unresolved. V dropped 0 bases and J dropped 0 bases, with 11 bases sitting between them. The CDR3 is 16 residues long. CDR1 and CDR2 (germline): SGHRS, YFSETQ. The DNA of the CDR3 is TGCGCCAGCAGCTTGGCCATTCAGAGGAGCACAGATACGCAGTATTTT. Protein product: CASSLAIQRSTDTQYF.

The chain recombines TRBV7-8 with TRBJ1-2, with D perhaps matching TRBD1 (5 bases). V gave up 6 bases and J gave up 8 bases, with 19 bases separating them. The CDR3 is made up of 14 amino acids. Germline V gene sequence: CDR1 SGHVS, CDR2 FQNEAQ. The CDR3 region is CASSNVQGLGGYTF. The CDR3 nucleotides are TGTGCCAGCAGTAATGTTCAGGGCCTCGGGGGCTACACCTTC.

The V and J genes are TRBV6-1 and TRBJ1-2, with D perhaps TRBD1 (5 bases). V lost 2 bases and J 3 bases, leaving 22 bases between the germline ends. There are 18 residues in the CDR3. Germline V gene data show CDR1 as MNHNS and CDR2 as SASEGT. CDR3 bases: TGTGCCAGCAGTGAATGGGCCAGGCCTACGAAAGGGGACTATGGCTACACCTTC. Encoded protein: CASSEWARPTKGDYGYTF.

The rearrangement links TRBV29-1 to TRBJ1-1; tentative D call: TRBD1 (5 bases). V lost 1 base to trimming and J lost 1 base, with 13 bases between them. The CDR3 runs to 15 residues. CDR1 is SQVTM, CDR2 ANQGSEA, per germline. This chain's CDR3 is CSVEGRLGGNTEAFF. For the CDR3, the DNA is TGCAGCGTTGAAGGTCGTCTGGGGGGGAACACTGAAGCTTTCTTT.